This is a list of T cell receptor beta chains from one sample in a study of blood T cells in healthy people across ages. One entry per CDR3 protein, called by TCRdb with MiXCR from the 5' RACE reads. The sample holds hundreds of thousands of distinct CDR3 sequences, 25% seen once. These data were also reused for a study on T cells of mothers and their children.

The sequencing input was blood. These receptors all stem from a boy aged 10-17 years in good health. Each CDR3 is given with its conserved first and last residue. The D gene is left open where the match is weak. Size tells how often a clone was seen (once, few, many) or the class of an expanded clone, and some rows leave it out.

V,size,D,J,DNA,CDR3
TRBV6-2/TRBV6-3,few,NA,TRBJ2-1,TGTGCCAGCGGGGAGTCCACCTCAATTAATGAGCAGTTCTTC,CASGESTSINEQFF
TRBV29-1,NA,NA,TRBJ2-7,TGCAGCGTTGGTCAGGGAGCAGACGAGCAGTACTTC,CSVGQGADEQYF
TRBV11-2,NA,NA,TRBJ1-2,TGTGCCAGCAGCTTAAACGGAGCTAACTATGGCTACACTTTC,CASSLNGANYGYTF
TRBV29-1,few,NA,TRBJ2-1,TGCAGCGTTGTTATGCCAGCCAGGACCTACAATGAGCAGTTCTTC,CSVVMPARTYNEQFF
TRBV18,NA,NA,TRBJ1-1,TGTGCCAGCTCACCCGGTGAAGGTATCCAAGACACTGAAGCTTTCTTT,CASSPGEGIQDTEAFF
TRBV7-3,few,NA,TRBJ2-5,TGTGCCAGCAGGCCGGGACTCACTTCGATCGAAGAGACCCAGTACTTC,CASRPGLTSIEETQYF
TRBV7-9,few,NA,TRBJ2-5,TGTGCCAGCAGCTTATGGGCCGAAACCCAAGAGACCCAGTACTTC,CASSLWAETQETQYF
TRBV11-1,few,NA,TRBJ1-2,TGTGCCAGCAGGGCCGGGACCTCTTTTGACTATGGCTACACCTTC,CASRAGTSFDYGYTF
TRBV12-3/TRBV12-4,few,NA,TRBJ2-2,TGTGCCAGCACCCGAAGTTACACCGGGGAGCTGTTTTTT,CASTRSYTGELFF
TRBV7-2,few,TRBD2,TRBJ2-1,TGTGCCAGCAGCTTATGGCTAGCGGGAGATGAGCAGTTCTTC,CASSLWLAGDEQFF
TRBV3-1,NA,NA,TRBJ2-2,TGTGCCAGCAGCCAAGATCGGTCCGTAAACACCGGGGAGCTGTTTTTT,CASSQDRSVNTGELFF
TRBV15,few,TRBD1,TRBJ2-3,TGTGCCACCAGCAGAGTGACAGGGGTTACAGATACGCAGTATTTT,CATSRVTGVTDTQYF
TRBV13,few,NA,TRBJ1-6,TGTGCCAGCAGCTTATCTACCTCACCCCTCCACTTT,CASSLSTSPLHF
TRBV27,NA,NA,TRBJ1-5,TGTGCCAGCAGTTTATACCGAGGGCAGCCCCAGCATTTT,CASSLYRGQPQHF
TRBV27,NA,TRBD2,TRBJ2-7,TGTGCCAGCAGTCCGACTAGCCCCTCCTACGAGCAGTACTTC,CASSPTSPSYEQYF
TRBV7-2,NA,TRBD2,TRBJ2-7,TGTGCCAGCAGCTTAGTGTCTCCTAGCGGGAGATTTATGGCCTACGAGCAGTACTTC,CASSLVSPSGRFMAYEQYF
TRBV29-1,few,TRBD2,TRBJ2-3,TGCAGCGTTAGGAGCCTAGCGGGCCCCCCTAGCACAGATACGCAGTATTTT,CSVRSLAGPPSTDTQYF
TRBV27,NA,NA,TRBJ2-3,TGTGCCAGCAGCCGATATGGACCAGGTTGGGCGGCTAGCACAGATACGCAGTATTTT,CASSRYGPGWAASTDTQYF
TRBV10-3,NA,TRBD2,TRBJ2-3,TGTGCCATCAAAGGGACTAGCATTTACACAGATACGCAGTATTTT,CAIKGTSIYTDTQYF